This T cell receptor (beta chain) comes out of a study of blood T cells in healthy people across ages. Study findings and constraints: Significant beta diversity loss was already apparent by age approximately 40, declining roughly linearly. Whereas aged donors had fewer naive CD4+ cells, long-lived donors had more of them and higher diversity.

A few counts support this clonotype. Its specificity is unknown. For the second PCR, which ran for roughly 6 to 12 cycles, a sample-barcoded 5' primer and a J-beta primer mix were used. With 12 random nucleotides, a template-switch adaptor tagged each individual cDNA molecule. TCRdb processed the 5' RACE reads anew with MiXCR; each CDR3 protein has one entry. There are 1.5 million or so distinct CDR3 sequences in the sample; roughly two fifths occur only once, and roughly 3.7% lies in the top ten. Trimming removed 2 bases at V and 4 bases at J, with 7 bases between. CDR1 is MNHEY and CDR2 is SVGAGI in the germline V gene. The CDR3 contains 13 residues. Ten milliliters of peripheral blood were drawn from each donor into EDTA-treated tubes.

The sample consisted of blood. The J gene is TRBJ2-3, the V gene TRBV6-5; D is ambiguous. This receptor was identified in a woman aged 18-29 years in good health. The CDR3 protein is CASSYRQADTQYF. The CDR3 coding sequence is TGTGCCAGCAGTTACCGTCAGGCAGATACGCAGTATTTT.